The rows below give T cell receptor beta chains drawn from one sample of a study of blood T cells in healthy people across ages. MiXCR was run by TCRdb on the 5' RACE reads, yielding one entry per CDR3 protein. There are 1.5 million to 2 million distinct CDR3 sequences in the sample; about 32% occur only once, and around 10% lies in the top ten. The sequencing input was blood. These receptors all stem from a woman aged 25 to 45 in good health. The CDR3 runs from the conserved cysteine through the conserved F or W. Fields, in order: CDR3 protein, CDR3 DNA, V gene, J gene, clone size, D gene. A D gene is named only where the DNA matches it firmly. Size values are once, few and many counts, or a class for expanded clones, and some rows have none.

CSALRGTGSNEQYF	TGCAGTGCTCTACGGGGGACAGGGTCGAACGAGCAGTACTTC	TRBV20-1	TRBJ2-7	NA	TRBD1
CASSPGGDNEQYF	TGTGCCAGCAGTCCCGGGGGAGACAACGAGCAGTACTTC	TRBV6-4	TRBJ2-7	NA	NA
CASNLLANEQFF	TGTGCCAGCAACCTCCTCGCCAATGAGCAGTTCTTC	TRBV2	TRBJ2-1	NA	NA
CASSVGGPDYEQYF	TGTGCCAGCAGTGTGGGGGGCCCCGACTACGAGCAGTACTTC	TRBV6-4	TRBJ2-7	few	NA
CASSPTSVATKNIQYF	TGTGCCAGCAGTCCGACTAGCGTAGCTACCAAAAACATTCAGTACTTC	TRBV12-3/TRBV12-4	TRBJ2-4	few	TRBD2
CASSQPGLASNEQFF	TGCGCCAGCAGCCAACCGGGACTAGCGTCTAATGAGCAGTTCTTC	TRBV4-1	TRBJ2-1	many	TRBD2
CVSSVGGDTDAQYF	TGTGTCAGCAGCGTGGGCGGAGACACAGATGCGCAGTATTTT	TRBV9	TRBJ2-3	NA	NA
CASSSPLRRGPLCNEQFF	TGTGCCAGCAGTTCTCCCCTGAGGAGAGGGCCCCTTTGCAATGAGCAGTTCTTC	TRBV27	TRBJ2-1	NA	NA
CASSKSGPATYEQYF	TGTGCCAGCTCTAAGTCGGGACCGGCCACCTACGAGCAGTACTTC	TRBV7-2	TRBJ2-7	few	NA
CASSLEGGQHTGELFF	TGTGCCAGCAGCTTAGAGGGAGGGCAGCACACCGGGGAGCTGTTTTTT	TRBV7-8	TRBJ2-2	NA	TRBD2
CASSLAGTGGGYTF	TGTGCCAGCAGTCTAGCCGGGACAGGAGGTGGCTACACCTTC	TRBV12-3/TRBV12-4	TRBJ1-2	few	TRBD1
CASSAKDSRSIEQFF	TGTGCCAGCAGTGCAAAGGACTCTCGGTCCATTGAGCAGTTCTTC	TRBV6-1	TRBJ2-1	NA	NA
CASSPPGAGRNNEQFF	TGTGCCAGCAGTCCCCCAGGGGCGGGGAGGAACAATGAGCAGTTCTTC	TRBV12-3/TRBV12-4	TRBJ2-1	NA	NA
CASTREVSETQYF	TGTGCCAGCACCAGGGAAGTGTCGGAGACCCAGTACTTC	TRBV21-1	TRBJ2-5	NA	NA
CASSLAVQGRYNEQFF	TGTGCCAGCAGCTTAGCGGTACAGGGGAGGTACAATGAGCAGTTCTTC	TRBV7-7	TRBJ2-1	NA	NA
CAGSYSKYSAEGIGETQYF	TGTGCCGGCAGTTACTCGAAATATTCAGCAGAAGGGATAGGAGAGACCCAGTACTTC	TRBV6-5	TRBJ2-5	NA	NA
CASSPQRGQQETQYF	TGTGCCAGCAGCCCCCAGAGGGGACAGCAAGAGACCCAGTACTTC	TRBV9	TRBJ2-5	few	TRBD1
CASSLADRAEAFF	TGTGCCAGCAGCTTAGCGGACAGGGCTGAAGCTTTCTTT	TRBV7-9	TRBJ1-1	many	TRBD1
CATSARQGATDTQYF	TGTGCCACCAGCGCGAGACAGGGGGCAACAGATACGCAGTATTTT	TRBV15	TRBJ2-3	NA	TRBD1
CASSASSYTGTSGSYEQYF	TGTGCCAGCAGCGCCTCCTCCTACACCGGGACTAGCGGATCCTACGAGCAGTACTTC	TRBV7-8	TRBJ2-7	NA	TRBD2
CSVGIGQETYEKLFF	TGCAGCGTTGGTATCGGACAGGAGACTTATGAAAAACTGTTTTTT	TRBV29-1	TRBJ1-4	NA	TRBD1
CASSTGTSFPYSTDTQYF	TGTGCCAGCAGCACCGGGACTAGCTTCCCCTATAGCACAGATACGCAGTATTTT	TRBV7-2	TRBJ2-3	few	TRBD2
CASGRVYEQYF	TGTGCCAGCGGGCGGGTCTACGAGCAGTACTTC	TRBV2	TRBJ2-7	NA	NA
CSPVSHGGHTGELFF	TGCAGTCCAGTTTCCCACGGGGGGCACACCGGGGAGCTGTTTTTT	TRBV20-1	TRBJ2-2	few	NA
CASSFRGGVADTQYF	TGCGCCAGCAGCTTCCGGGGGGGCGTCGCAGATACGCAGTATTTT	TRBV5-1	TRBJ2-3	few	TRBD2
CASSSGLAGRRAAKNEQFF	TGCGCCAGCAGCTCGGGACTAGCGGGCCGAAGGGCCGCCAAAAATGAGCAGTTCTTC	TRBV5-1	TRBJ2-1	NA	TRBD2
CASSRGGELSSYEQYF	TGTGCCAGCAGTCGGGGAGGGGAGCTTAGCTCCTACGAGCAGTACTTC	TRBV27	TRBJ2-7	NA	TRBD2
CASSSPGLAGTDTQYF	TGTGCCAGCAGTTCTCCGGGACTAGCGGGAACAGATACGCAGTATTTT	TRBV6-2/TRBV6-3	TRBJ2-3	many	TRBD2
CSVLRADNYGYTF	TGCAGCGTTCTGCGGGCCGATAACTATGGCTACACCTTC	TRBV29-1	TRBJ1-2	many	NA
CASSPDGKVPDTQYF	TGTGCCAGCAGTCCGGACGGTAAAGTCCCAGATACGCAGTATTTT	TRBV12-3/TRBV12-4	TRBJ2-3	few	NA
CASSLVSRGHEQYF	TGCGCCAGCAGCTTGGTTTCCAGGGGGCACGAGCAGTACTTC	TRBV5-1	TRBJ2-7	NA	TRBD1
CASSPQPINVPDTQYF	TGTGCCAGCAGCCCACAACCGATAAACGTGCCGGATACGCAGTATTTT	TRBV12-3/TRBV12-4	TRBJ2-3	many	NA
CASSAAMGGTDTQYF	TGCGCCAGCAGCGCGGCCATGGGGGGCACAGATACGCAGTATTTT	TRBV5-1	TRBJ2-3	few	NA
CSVVPRANTEAFF	TGCAGCGTTGTACCCCGGGCCAACACTGAAGCTTTCTTT	TRBV29-1	TRBJ1-1	many	NA
CAISGSGGSNQPQHF	TGTGCCATCAGTGGTTCGGGGGGCAGCAATCAGCCCCAGCATTTT	TRBV10-3	TRBJ1-5	NA	NA
CASRTSEKDTQYF	TGTGCCAGCCGGACTAGCGAGAAGGATACGCAGTATTTT	TRBV2	TRBJ2-3	NA	TRBD2
CASSDRGFTDTQYF	TGTGCCAGCAGTGATCGCGGGTTCACAGATACGCAGTATTTT	TRBV6-1	TRBJ2-3	NA	NA
CSVNSGGAGWDYNEQFF	TGCAGTGTTAATAGCGGGGGGGCCGGTTGGGATTACAATGAGCAGTTCTTC	TRBV20-1	TRBJ2-1	many	TRBD2
CASSAGRESSYEQYF	TGTGCCAGCAGCGCCGGTCGGGAGAGCTCCTACGAGCAGTACTTC	TRBV9	TRBJ2-7	few	NA
CASSFGQGVYEQYF	TGTGCCAGCAGTTTCGGACAGGGCGTCTACGAGCAGTACTTC	TRBV27	TRBJ2-7	many	TRBD1